The 7 T cell receptor beta chains listed next were all sequenced from one sample in a study of T cell changes during pregnancy in multiple sclerosis. TCRdb keeps only in-frame clones here, not all; method: immunoSEQ multiplex PCR. The sample holds around 92,000 clones; 90% to 95% are singletons and the top ten take around 2.3%. The sample here was peripheral blood, taken in the third trimester of pregnancy. The receptors here all came from a female donor with multiple sclerosis, enrolled in a pregnancy study.

The chain combines TRBV19 with TRBJ2-4, with 7 bases matching TRBD1. Germline trimming cut 4 bases from V and 8 bases from J; bases unmatched to any gene: 14. This CDR3 has 16 amino acids. Germline V gene data show CDR1 as LNHDA and CDR2 as SQIVND (reference sequence). CDR3 nucleotides: TGTGCCAGTAGTACCACAGGGGTCCCGTCGGTATACATTCAGTACTTC. Amino acid sequence: CASSTTGVPSVYIQYF.

The rearrangement uses TRBV28 and TRBJ2-7, with D possibly being TRBD2 (6 bases). Germline V gene lookup returns CDR1 MDHEN and CDR2 SYDVKM. The CDR3 spans 14 residues. Trimming removed 9 bases from V and 3 bases from J, with 18 bases in between. CDR3 DNA sequence: TGTGCCAGTACCTCCGGGACTGAACACTACGAGCAGTACTTC. This gives the protein CASTSGTEHYEQYF.

This chain connects TRBV19 to TRBJ1-2; D is ambiguous. From germline, CDR1 is LNHDA and CDR2 SQIVND (reference sequence). V lost 6 bases to trimming and J lost 6 bases, with 23 bases between them. This CDR3 contains 16 residues. DNA for the CDR3: TGTGCCAGTAGCACCCGGTTAGCGTTCGGAGAGGATGGCTACACCTTC. Protein sequence: CASSTRLAFGEDGYTF.

This chain connects TRBV2 to TRBJ2-7; TRBD2 agrees at 7 bases. Trimming took 6 bases from V and 1 from J; bases not matched to a gene: 0. In germline, CDR1 is SNHLY, CDR2 FYNNEI. This CDR3 spans 12 amino acids. CDR3 DNA: TGTGCCAGCAGGCGGGAGTCCTACGAGCAGTACTTC. This translates into CASRRESYEQYF.

The chain employs TRBV29-1 and TRBJ2-1; D may be TRBD2 (6 bases). The CDR3 has 16 residues. Deletions cut 4 bases from V and 2 bases from J, with 18 bases between. Germline loops: CDR1 SQVTM, CDR2 ANQGSEA. The CDR3 region is CSVGLAASSTYNEQFF. The CDR3 DNA follows: TGCAGCGTTGGATTAGCGGCATCATCCACCTACAATGAGCAGTTCTTC.

The gene calls are TRBV6-1 and TRBJ1-1, with unresolved D. V was shortened by 6 bases and J by 4 bases, with 12 bases between the two germline ends. This CDR3 region has 13 residues. CDR1 and CDR2 from the germline V gene are MNHNS and SASEGT. CDR3 amino acids: CASRLSGVTEAFF. CDR3 DNA sequence: TGTGCCAGCAGACTAAGCGGGGTCACTGAAGCTTTCTTT.

The chain joins TRBV12-5 to TRBJ2-7; 10 nucleotides agree with TRBD1. Germline CDR1 LGHNT, CDR2 FRNRAP. This CDR3 region has 15 residues. V dropped 3 bases and J dropped 6; count of bases not matched to a gene: 8. CDR3 sequence: CASGLLETGGGEQYF. DNA for the CDR3: TGTGCTAGTGGTTTACTTGAGACAGGGGGCGGCGAGCAGTACTTC.